This T cell receptor (beta chain) was obtained from a study of blood T cell repertoires in COVID-19. Study at large: PBMCs, B-cell-depleted T cells, or T cells were the source of the cDNA or gDNA that made up the material.

Generated by immunoSEQ multiplex PCR, the TCRdb table keeps only in-frame clones and is missing some. Among about 120,000 clones listed, around 80% were seen once. Trimming at V came to 5 bases and at J to 4 bases, leaving 23 bases not matched to a gene. The CDR3 consists of 20 residues. Per the germline V gene, CDR1 is PRHDT and CDR2 is FYEKMQ (reference sequence). This receptor was obtained from a young man with COVID-19, enrolled during active disease. Sequencing used peripheral blood. The chain recombines TRBV13 with TRBJ2-7, with TRBD2 matching over 10 bases. This chain's CDR3 is CASSLQRGDEQREGRYEQYF. CDR3 in DNA: TGTGCCAGCAGCCTCCAGAGGGGGGACGAACAGCGGGAGGGCCGTTACGAGCAGTACTTC.